This passage covers 25 T cell receptor beta chains from one sample sequenced in a study of T-cell reconstitution after alpha-beta-depleted transplantation in children (dated by TCRdb to the mid-2010s). In light of the paper, this sample's treatment or condition label describes: allogeneic hematopoietic cell transplantation with graft depleted of TCRalphabeta T cells and CD19 B cells. The receptor library was made with PCR. Sequencing instrument: Illumina HiSeq 2500. TCR library preparation used molecular barcoding, with unique molecular identifiers applied to normalize quantification of the TCRbeta repertoire. Starting from the raw public reads, TCRdb applied fastp trimming at Q25, assembled clones with MiXCR and retained in-frame beta chains. Merged by CDR3 protein, the rows form single entries marked with the most common genes and DNA. Present in this sample are about 980,000 distinct CDR3 sequences, around 30% of which were seen just once. About 28% of the sample is taken by the ten largest.

Sample: PBMCs, mostly from graft donor cells, taken 360 days after TCRalphabeta/CD19-depleted stem cell transplant. These receptors all come from a boy younger than two who had a stem cell transplant for SCID, so the T cells may come from the graft donor.

This clonotype was observed at least ten times. V usage is TRBV3-1 and J usage is TRBJ2-3; 9 bases match TRBD2. V gave up 3 bases and J gave up 5 bases; unmatched junction bases: 3. The CDR3 spans 14 residues. The germline gives CDR1 LGHDT, CDR2 YNNKEL (reference sequence). The CDR3 bases are TGTGCCAGCAGCCAGCGGGGGGGCAGAGATACGCAGTATTTT. Residues: CASSQRGGRDTQYF.

The chain joins TRBV12-3 or TRBV12-4 to TRBJ2-1; TRBD1 matches at 10 bases. V lost 0 bases and J lost 0; bases outside the gene matches: 11. This CDR3 is built from 20 residues. CDR3 bases: TGTGCCAGCAGTTTAGCCCTGTCGGGACAGGGGTTGGGCTCCTACAATGAGCAGTTCTTC. Translated: CASSLALSGQGLGSYNEQFF.

The V gene is TRBV6-5, the J gene TRBJ2-3; possibly TRBD2 for D (5 bases). Germline V gene data show CDR1 as MNHEY and CDR2 as SVGAGI. V was pared by 0 bases and J by 3 bases, with 13 bases between. There are 16 residues in the CDR3. CDR3 sequence: CASSYSGPGGTDTQYF. The CDR3, as DNA: TGTGCCAGCAGTTACTCAGGCCCGGGCGGGACAGATACGCAGTATTTT.

This clonotype was detected a few times. The chain is built from TRBV6-2 or TRBV6-3 and TRBJ2-3, with D perhaps TRBD1 or TRBD2 (5 bases each). Germline lookup yields CDR1 MNHEY and CDR2 SVGEGT. With 0 bases removed from V and 6 bases from J, the gap between germline ends came to 7 bases. The CDR3 contains 13 residues. The CDR3 here is CASSYSGVDTQYF. For the CDR3, the DNA is TGTGCCAGCAGTTACTCGGGGGTGGATACGCAGTATTTT.

The chain is built from TRBV11-1 and TRBJ2-3; 7 bases align to TRBD2. Germline V gene data show CDR1 as SGHAT and CDR2 as FQDESV (reference sequence). The CDR3 covers 21 residues. Unmatched junction bases numbered 20, after V lost 2 bases and J lost 0 bases. The DNA of the CDR3 is TGTGCCAGCAGCTTATCGCGGATTGGGAGGGCGCGGAACCTAAGCACAGATACGCAGTATTTT. This encodes CASSLSRIGRARNLSTDTQYF.

The V and J genes are TRBV4-1 and TRBJ2-2, with 7 bases lining up with TRBD1. CDR1 is MGHRA and CDR2 is YSYEKL in the germline V gene. Trimming cost V 0 bases and J 11 bases; bases outside gene matches: 12. The CDR3 spans 16 residues. The CDR3, as DNA: TGCGCCAGCAGCCAAGAGTCTCGACAGGGTCTAGGAGAGCTGTTTTTT. Translation: CASSQESRQGLGELFF.

The chain is built from TRBV19 and TRBJ2-1; D possibly matches TRBD1 or TRBD2 (5 bases each). Germline lookup yields CDR1 LNHDA and CDR2 SQIVND (reference sequence). The V and J ends lost 10 bases and 5 bases respectively, with 21 bases between them. This CDR3 has 15 residues. The CDR3 DNA follows: TGTGCCACCTCCGGGGCGCAGCGTCTTAACAATGAGCAGTTCTTC. This sequence encodes CATSGAQRLNNEQFF.

V gene TRBV11-1 combines with J gene TRBJ2-2; no firm D call. Germline lookup yields CDR1 SGHAT and CDR2 FQDESV (reference sequence). This CDR3 is 18 amino acids long. V was pared by 3 bases and J by 1 base, with 18 bases between. DNA for the CDR3: TGTGCCAGCAGCTTCGCCACGACGGCGACTTTGAACACCGGGGAGCTGTTTTTT. As protein: CASSFATTATLNTGELFF. Combining the CDR3 with reference TRBV11-1 and TRBJ2-2 gives the whole variable domain EAEVAQSPRYKITEKSQAVAFWCDPISGHATLYWYRQILGQGPELLVQFQDESVVDDSQLPKDRFSAERLKGVDSTLKIQPAELGDSAMYLCASSFATTATLNTGELFFGEGSRLTVL.

In this sample, this clonotype turned up a few times. CDR3 in DNA: TGCAGTGCTGGACGTTCCTTACGCACTAGAGATACGCAGTATTTT. It translates to CSAGRSLRTRDTQYF. The chain couples TRBV20-1 to TRBJ2-3; D possibly corresponds to TRBD2 (5 bases). This CDR3 is built from 15 residues. The ends were cut back, 5 bases at V and 5 bases at J, with 20 bases in the middle. The germline V gene encodes CDR1 DFQATT and CDR2 SNEGSKA (reference sequence).

The sample holds a few counts of this clonotype. The DNA for the CDR3 is TGCAGTGCTGAGCTCAGGCCGGGGAATGAGCAGTTCTTC. It yields the protein CSAELRPGNEQFF. The V and J genes are TRBV20-1 and TRBJ2-1; a possible D gene is TRBD2 (5 bases). This CDR3 spans 13 amino acids. CDR1 is DFQATT and CDR2 is SNEGSKA in the germline V gene (reference sequence). V lost 5 bases and J 7 bases, leaving 15 bases between the germline ends.

The CDR3 sequence is CASSLDQRRTDTQYF. The CDR3 DNA sequence: TGCGCCAGCAGCTTGGATCAGCGGCGCACAGATACGCAGTATTTT. V gene TRBV5-1 combines with J gene TRBJ2-3, with D possibly TRBD2 on 5 matching bases. CDR3 length equals 15 residues. The germline gives CDR1 SGHRS, CDR2 YFSETQ. V lost 0 bases to trimming and J lost 1 base, with 9 bases between them.

This clonotype occurred a few times. In DNA form, the CDR3 reads TGTGCCAGCAGCTGGCGGACAGTCTACGAGCAGTACTTC. This codes for CASSWRTVYEQYF. V and J are TRBV5-6 and TRBJ2-7; tentative D call: TRBD1 (6 bases). Trimming shortened V by 3 bases and J by 3 bases, and 10 bases separated the two germline ends. CDR1 and CDR2 (germline): SGHDT, YYEEEE. There are 13 residues in the CDR3. Combining the CDR3 with reference TRBV5-6 and TRBJ2-7 gives the whole variable domain DAGVTQSPTHLIKTRGQQVTLRCSPKSGHDTVSWYQQALGQGPQFIFQYYEEEERQRGNFPDRFSGHQFPNYSSELNVNALLLGDSALYLCASSWRTVYEQYFGPGTRLTVT.

Only a few counts were recorded for this clonotype. The chain has TRBV2 and TRBJ2-1, with no clear D. The CDR3 spans 16 residues. Germline-derived CDR1 and CDR2 are SNHLY and FYNNEI. Trimming took 0 bases from V and 1 from J, leaving 10 bases between them. The CDR3 region is CASSEARLTSYNEQFF. DNA for the CDR3: TGTGCCAGCAGTGAAGCACGGCTAACTTCCTACAATGAGCAGTTCTTC.

This clonotype has more than one count but fewer than ten. The J gene is TRBJ2-6, the V gene TRBV10-3; D might be TRBD1 (5 bases). The CDR3 is 16 residues long. CDR1 ENHRY and CDR2 SYGVKD come from the germline V gene. Trimming stripped 4 bases from V and 0 bases from J, with 10 bases between. The DNA for the CDR3 is TGTGCCATCAGTGTTAGGGGCGTCTCTGGGGCCAACGTCCTGACTTTC. This encodes CAISVRGVSGANVLTF.

The chain joins TRBV12-3 or TRBV12-4 to TRBJ2-2; the match to TRBD2 covers 7 bases. The CDR3 totals 14 residues. Unmatched junction bases numbered 6, after V lost 4 bases and J lost 7 bases. The CDR3 reads CASSSAGVGGELFF. The CDR3 DNA sequence: TGTGCCAGCAGTTCCGCGGGGGTGGGCGGGGAGCTGTTTTTT.

This clonotype was seen only a few times. This chain joins TRBV6-5 and TRBJ2-3; TRBD2 agrees at 7 bases. Germline lookup yields CDR1 MNHEY and CDR2 SVGAGI. The V segment lost 2 bases and the J segment 4 bases; nucleotides outside the gene matches: 6. There are 15 residues in the CDR3. The CDR3: CASSYVGGTADTQYF. The CDR3, as DNA: TGTGCCAGCAGTTACGTGGGGGGGACCGCAGATACGCAGTATTTT.

V gene TRBV20-1 combines with J gene TRBJ1-6; a possible D gene is TRBD1 (6 bases). V lost 5 bases and J lost 0, with 11 bases in between. Germline assignment: CDR1 DFQATT and CDR2 SNEGSKA (reference sequence). CDR3 length: 15 amino acids. CDR3 in amino acids: CSAPRGSSYNSPLHF. CDR3 bases: TGCAGTGCTCCTAGGGGGAGCTCCTATAATTCACCCCTCCACTTT.

This chain links TRBV25-1 with TRBJ1-3; 8 bases match TRBD1. The junction had 5 bases not matched to a gene; V was cut back by 2 bases and J by 2 bases. Germline CDR1 and CDR2: MGHDK and SYGVNS. This CDR3 contains 16 residues. CDR3 sequence reads: CASSEKARGPGNTIYF. In nucleotides, the CDR3 is TGTGCCAGCAGTGAAAAGGCCAGGGGGCCTGGAAACACCATATATTTT.

This clonotype has just a few counts. The chain combines TRBV12-3 or TRBV12-4 with TRBJ2-2; 9 bases align to TRBD1. This CDR3 region has 16 residues. The V and J ends lost 10 bases and 4 bases, in that order; junction bases with no gene match: 13. For the CDR3, the DNA is TGTGCCACTTCCGGGGGCGGGACAGGGACCACCGGGGAGCTGTTTTTT. It specifies CATSGGGTGTTGELFF.

This clonotype was seen a few times. The gene calls are TRBV7-2 and TRBJ1-2, with D possibly matching TRBD1 (5 bases). CDR3 length: 14 residues. Germline CDR1 reads SGHTA; CDR2 reads FQGNSA. V lost 5 bases, J lost 6 bases, and 16 bases lay in between. The DNA of the CDR3 is TGTGCCAGCAGCCCCGTGGGAGGGGCTAATGGCTACACCTTC. Translation gives CASSPVGGANGYTF.

This clonotype was detected a few times. The chain combines TRBV5-4 with TRBJ2-6; no definite D call. V shed 4 bases and J shed 7 bases, with 15 bases lying between them. Germline V lookup: CDR1 SGHNT, CDR2 YYREEE (reference sequence). The CDR3 totals 15 residues. CDR3 in amino acids: CASSRTVHGANVLTF. CDR3 coding DNA: TGTGCCAGCAGCCGGACGGTCCACGGCGCCAACGTCCTGACTTTC.

The sample holds a few counts of this clonotype. V is TRBV5-1 and J is TRBJ2-1, with a possible D match to TRBD1 (5 bases). V was shortened by 3 bases and J by 6 bases, with 10 bases between the two germline ends. CDR1 SGHRS and CDR2 YFSETQ come from the germline V gene. The CDR3 runs to 13 residues. The CDR3 spells CASSSSRGNEQFF. Written as DNA, the CDR3 is TGCGCCAGCAGCTCCTCTAGGGGCAATGAGCAGTTCTTC. The entire variable domain, with the rest obtained from reference TRBV5-1 and TRBJ2-1, is as follows: KAGVTQTPRYLIKTRGQQVTLSCSPISGHRSVSWYQQTPGQGLQFLFEYFSETQRNKGNFPGRFSGRQFSNSRSEMNVSTLELGDSALYLCASSSSRGNEQFFGPGTRLTVL.

This chain joins TRBV28 and TRBJ1-1; D may be TRBD1 (5 bases). V shed 4 bases and J shed 4 bases, with 16 bases lying between them. This CDR3 region has 15 residues. Looked up from germline, CDR1 is MDHEN and CDR2 is SYDVKM. The chain's CDR3 is CASSSTPRGGTEAFF. CDR3 DNA sequence: TGTGCCAGCAGTTCGACCCCAAGGGGAGGCACTGAAGCTTTCTTT.

The table lists this clonotype with a count of one. The genes are TRBV12-3 or TRBV12-4 and TRBJ2-6, with D perhaps matching TRBD1 or TRBD2 (5 bases each). The V and J ends lost 1 base and 0 bases respectively, with 16 bases between them. The CDR3 sequence is 19 residues long. This CDR3 reads CASSLERGRSYSGANVLTF. DNA for the CDR3: TGTGCCAGCAGTTTAGAGAGGGGAAGGAGCTACTCTGGGGCCAACGTCCTGACTTTC.

This clonotype was detected a few times. The gene calls are TRBV28 and TRBJ1-2, with D tentatively TRBD1 (5 bases). Germline V lookup: CDR1 MDHEN, CDR2 SYDVKM. The CDR3 sequence is 14 residues long. Trimming removed 6 bases at V and 2 bases at J, with 13 bases between. CDR3 loop: CASRVGTVNYGYTF. For the CDR3, the DNA is TGTGCCAGCAGGGTAGGGACGGTCAACTATGGCTACACCTTC.